This TCR beta chain comes out of a study of CD8+CD57+ T cells in acquired aplastic anemia (dated by TCRdb to 2016 to 2018). About the study as a whole: On average, sorted CD4+ and CD8+ cells yielded roughly 3.4 ug of extracted DNA, with a range of 0.2 to 27.4 ug. CD8+CD57+ expansion was defined as frequency above the mean frequency observed in healthy subjects. Paper-wide results and their limitations: No significant difference in CD8+ Simpson's diversity was found between patients and healthy controls (P=0.060). Around 27 CD8+ CDR3 sequences were found to be shared between patients and controls, but these sequences appeared to be highly expressed in patients and within the immunodominant clones of the patients.

Profiling of TCR beta VDJ combinations and CDR3 sequences used genomic DNA as the template. TCR repertoire sequencing was run on an Illumina HiSeq 2000. The paper's processing steps were these. Repertoire assessment relied on Simpson's diversity index, CDR3 size and DJ length profiles, and TRBV/TRBJ rearrangement plots. The immunodominant clone was defined as the most abundant DNA sequence in deep sequencing data. CDR3 amino acid sequences were checked for sharing across subjects and were also compared against the VDJdb database and published repertoires. TCRdb took the public reads, trimmed them with fastp at Q25, ran MiXCR for clone calling and kept in-frame beta chains. Each CDR3 protein appears once, grouped with its most common genes and DNA. TCRdb assigned the V and J calls; the authors' analysis was not used. The sample profile shows 200,000 to 250,000 distinct CDR3 sequences; around 45% of them were found once. 7% to 9.5% of the sample goes to the ten largest clones.

This clonotype appeared many times. There is no known antigen for this receptor. Base qualities are not at hand, and no much larger clone is one base apart. Expansion of CD8+CD57+ cells had been shown by flow cytometry in the patients chosen for sequencing. All patients had severe acquired aplastic anemia diagnosed by International Study of Aplastic Anemia and Agranulocytosis and Camitta criteria. No therapy had been received by the patients at the time of blood sampling. The study deep-sequenced TCR repertoires of sorted CD4+ and CD8+ blood T cells from severe aplastic anemia patients and healthy subjects. Patients were enrolled in the USA under clinicaltrials.gov protocols 00001620, 01623167, 00001397, 00071045, 00081523 and 00961064. Ficoll-Paque density gradient centrifugation was used to isolate peripheral blood mononuclear cells. Before DNA extraction, CD4+ and CD8+ T cells were sorted by FACS or by magnetic beads.

Trimming takes 5 bases off V and 3 bases off J; junction bases not matched to a gene: 3. According to the germline V gene (reference sequence), CDR1 reads SEHNR and CDR2 reads FQNEAQ. Counted from cysteine to phenylalanine, this CDR3 has 14 amino acids. The read is trimmed to its CDR3 DNA, 42 bases read in frame from base 1. The chain is assembled from TRBV7-9 and TRBJ1-5; TRBD1 lines up with 8 middle nucleotides. The clonotype originates from a human donor with aplastic anemia. Sequencing was performed on sorted CD4+, CD8+, or CD8+CD57+ T cells (not recorded which) from PBMCs. The nucleotides read TGTGCCAGCAGCCCGACAGGGGCCAATCAGCCCCAGCATTTT. This is translated as CASSPTGANQPQHF.